This entry concerns a single TCR beta chain. There are a few counts of this clonotype. Its antigen remains undetermined. Per-nucleotide qualities are absent, and no much larger clonotype sits a single base away. The data were obtained in a study of regulatory T cells in long-lasting Graves disease (dated by TCRdb to about 2021). Concerning the study at large: Patients with newly diagnosed Graves' disease had been on antithyroid drugs for under 3 months. The study was conducted in China and was registered as a clinical trial. A total of 33 samples underwent TCR sequencing: around 13 from persistent and approximately 20 from newly diagnosed Graves' disease patients. Peripheral blood TCR sequencing and RNA sequencing compared persistent Graves' disease patients with newly diagnosed Graves' disease patients.

The library was produced with multiplex PCR. This sample was sequenced with an Illumina HiSeq 4000. TCR beta libraries were built with iRepertoire HTBI primers and Arm-PCR amplification of CDR3 regions. Gel purification was performed on PCR products prior to sequencing. The published analysis was carried out like this. Across samples, about 64 TRBV and roughly 15 TRBJ segments were identified and used for gene usage analysis of CDR3 amino acid clonotypes. COPE and FqMerger were used to merge the filtered high-quality paired reads into contigs. BLAST was used to align contigs to IMGT TRBV, TRBD and TRBJ reference genes, and CDR3 was defined according to IMGT. Any clonotype with a frequency above 0.1% was counted as a highly expanded clone. Shannon entropy was used to measure repertoire diversity, and the Gini coefficient was used to measure V-J evenness. A clonotype was considered public if more than one individual shared it. The public sequencing data were trimmed at Q25 with fastp and processed into clonotypes with MiXCR by TCRdb, which kept only in-frame beta chains. Each record represents a unique CDR3 protein, reported with the most common genes and DNA among its rows. The V and J calls reflect TCRdb's pipeline rather than the authors' work. The sample profile shows approximately 400,000 distinct CDR3 sequences; 14% to 15% of them were found once. Around 15% of the sample is taken by the ten largest.

The CDR3 starts with the cysteine, ends with the phenylalanine, and has 17 residues. Just CDR3 DNA is preserved here, 51 bases in frame from base 1. Germline trimming: 4 bases from V, 5 bases from J; junction bases outside gene matches: 10. CDR1 and CDR2 were assigned from the germline V gene as SGHDT and YYEEEE. Study-level results and caveats: Only peripheral blood was studied, because thyroid tissue, the primary lesion, was inaccessible. Persistent Graves' disease patients showed lower TCR Shannon entropy and fewer highly expanded clones than newly diagnosed patients, suggesting clonal expansion. Only the TCR beta chain was sequenced and analyzed. The small sample size was acknowledged by the authors as a limitation that may reduce accuracy. TRBV28, TRBJ1-2 and TRBJ2-5 were preferentially used in persistent disease, while TRBV20-1 and TRBJ2-1 were favored in newly diagnosed disease. Persistent patients shared more public clonotypes among themselves (roughly 2,700) than newly diagnosed patients did (approximately 900).

This specimen's time point label, per the study, means: newly diagnosed GD, antithyroid drugs for less than 3 months. For both TCR sequencing and RNA sequencing, RNA was extracted from PBMCs using TRIzol. The diagnosis of Graves' disease followed American Thyroid Association guidelines. The patients came from an endocrinology department in Xi'an, China. From each patient, about 9.7 milliliters of peripheral blood was collected into an EDTA anticoagulant tube. Ficoll Paque Plus density gradient separation was used to isolate PBMCs, and no additional T cell sorting was done. An Agilent 2100 Bioanalyzer and agarose gel were used to check RNA quality, and a NanoDrop 2000 was used to measure RNA concentration. This sample was also put to use in a study of T cells in Graves' hyperthyroidism and ophthalmopathy. Drawing on the second study: Stable Graves' hyperthyroidism was defined as the absence of progression to ophthalmopathy over 18 months of follow-up. Hyperthyroidism patients were newly diagnosed, with disease duration under 2 months, and aged 18 to 65 years. Exclusion was applied to patients with uncontrolled infections, other autoimmune diseases, pregnancy or lactation. Diagnoses were established on the basis of clinical symptoms, serum thyroxine and TRAb, thyroid ultrasound, and orbital computed tomography. For the first round of RT-PCR on the TCR CDR3, the HTBI primer set was used together with the Qiagen OneStep RT-PCR kit. Most expanded thyroid clonotypes (frequency above 0.001) were also found in blood, which suggests that blood repertoires may mirror thyroid immune responses. A model built on a 13 V-J signature distinguished ophthalmopathy from stable hyperthyroidism, reaching 87.88% sensitivity and about 81% specificity in cross-validation and 80%/75% in testing. In validation, the model predicted progression to ophthalmopathy a median of about 6 months before onset, with over 60% sensitivity and 72.22% specificity. A discovery cohort of roughly 100 patients, fewer than 50 with Graves' ophthalmopathy and fewer than 65 with stable Graves' hyperthyroidism, was used to find distinguishing TCR V-J signatures. Prospective prediction of ophthalmopathy was tested in an independent validation cohort of fewer than 20 hyperthyroidism patients and 15 to 17 patients who later progressed to ophthalmopathy. The roughly 100 discovery patients were randomly divided into training and test sets at a 7:3 ratio. In more than 5 Graves' hyperthyroidism patients, the study also compared T-cell repertoires from thyroid tissue with T-cell repertoires from blood. After sampling, hyperthyroidism patients received methimazole starting at 30 mg daily, and ophthalmopathy patients received high-dose intravenous methylprednisolone. The libraries were constructed in a second round of multiplex PCR and then size-selected and purified. Sequencing of the libraries was done on an Illumina HiSeq2000 using paired-end 100 bp reads. SOAPnuke was used to process the raw data, throwing out any read that contained adapters or uncalled bases, had a mean Phred below 15, or lacked an exact constant-primer or identifier match. COPE v1.2.5 was used to merge the high-quality paired reads, and each unique nucleotide sequence was defined as a clonotype. Clonotypes were aligned to IMGT TRBV, TRBD and TRBJ reference segments using MiTCR v1.1. Analysis was restricted to V-J combinations with a frequency above 0.0001, which covered roughly 99% of repertoires. A TCS score was defined as the ratio between F50 (clonal expansion) and ExV (chaos), using BLOSUM62-based TCRdist between CDR3 peptides within each V-J. Welch's t-statistics and random forest reduced roughly 540 V-J features to 10 to 15, which were used in a naive Bayes classifier (R e1071). Sample size was not statistically predetermined, and investigators were not blinded to group allocation. According to the paper, TCR Vbeta CDR3 sequencing was carried out on 135 peripheral blood samples, which came from fewer than 50 ophthalmopathy, under 85 hyperthyroidism and roughly 17 progressor patients.

The chain was built from TRBV5-6 and TRBJ2-3, with TRBD2 identical over 13 junction bases. This clonotype was sampled from a woman in her twenties or thirties with Graves disease. Donor details come from another sample of the same person, matched by shared clones. Sequencing was performed on peripheral blood mononuclear cells (PBMCs), taken at new diagnosis, from a patient treated with antithyroid drugs. The bases read TGTGCCAGCAGCCACTCACTAGCGGGAGGGCGAGGAGATACGCAGTATTTT. This gives the protein CASSHSLAGGRGDTQYF.